A single sample gave rise to the 9 T cell receptor beta chains below, sequenced in a study of T cells in Graves' hyperthyroidism and ophthalmopathy (dated by TCRdb to between 2018 and 2021). The library was generated by multiplex PCR. The instrument was an Illumina HiSeq 2000. The TCR beta CDR3 regions were amplified from the RNA transcripts. A first-round RT-PCR of the TCR CDR3 used the HTBI primer set with the Qiagen OneStep RT-PCR kit. TCRdb cleaned the public reads at Q25 with fastp, built clones with MiXCR and kept in-frame beta chains. Every distinct CDR3 protein forms one entry, paired with its most common genes and DNA. Across this sample there are fewer than 700,000 distinct CDR3 sequences, with about 15% seen only once. The top ten clonotypes cover roughly a sixth of the sample. Sequenced sample: blood. All receptors derive from a woman aged 18-35 years with Graves' ophthalmopathy.

This clonotype has just a few counts. The V gene is TRBV28, the J gene TRBJ1-2; TRBD1 agrees at 7 bases. This CDR3 has 15 amino acids. V lost 6 bases to trimming and J lost 3 bases; unmatched junction nucleotides: 10. The germline V gene has CDR1 MDHEN and CDR2 SYDVKM. CDR3 region: CASSLNRGPDYGYTF. The CDR3 bases are TGTGCCAGCAGCCTCAACAGGGGCCCCGACTATGGCTACACCTTC.

This clonotype was seen ten or more times. V usage is TRBV7-9 and J usage is TRBJ2-3; D is ambiguous. V was trimmed by 1 base and J by 1 base, leaving 6 bases between them. CDR1 is SEHNR, CDR2 FQNEAQ, per germline (reference sequence). This CDR3 region has 14 residues. The CDR3 reads CASSLDPGTDTQYF. The CDR3 DNA sequence: TGTGCCAGCAGCTTAGATCCGGGCACAGATACGCAGTATTTT.

This clonotype was seen only a few times. The V and J genes are TRBV7-3 and TRBJ2-3; TRBD2 aligns across 8 bases. Trimming took 5 bases from V and 1 from J; bases not matched to a gene: 8. Germline assignment: CDR1 SGHTA and CDR2 FQGTGA. The CDR3 totals 16 residues. CDR3: CASSPIAGWGTDTQYF. In DNA form, the CDR3 reads TGTGCCAGCAGCCCAATAGCGGGGTGGGGCACAGATACGCAGTATTTT.

This clonotype was counted many times. V and J are TRBV30 and TRBJ1-5; D is unresolved. The CDR3 has 13 amino acids. V was pared by 3 bases and J by 3 bases, with 9 bases between. Germline CDR1 is GTSNPN and CDR2 is SVGIG (reference sequence). The CDR3 DNA follows: TGTGCCTGGAGCCGGTCCTACAATCAGCCCCAGCATTTT. It yields the protein CAWSRSYNQPQHF.

In this sample, this clonotype turned up many times. This rearrangement joins TRBV11-2 to TRBJ1-6; D might be TRBD1 (5 bases). Germline V gives CDR1 SGHAT, CDR2 FQNNGV. Trimming left V 4 bases short and J 9 bases short, with 16 bases between. This CDR3 is 15 amino acids long. CDR3 in amino acids: CASSSSRDLGSPLHF. As DNA, the CDR3 is TGTGCCAGCAGCTCCTCCCGGGACTTAGGTTCACCCCTCCACTTT.

This clonotype was observed at least ten times. The V call is TRBV30, the J call TRBJ2-7, with D uncertain. Trimming left V 0 bases short and J 3 bases short, with 3 bases between. Germline CDR1 and CDR2: GTSNPN and SVGIG (reference sequence). This CDR3 is 11 amino acids long. The CDR3 reads CAWSVSYEQYF. Here the CDR3 DNA reads TGTGCCTGGAGTGTAAGCTACGAGCAGTACTTC.

The chain carries TRBV7-9 and TRBJ1-1; D not certain. Per germline, CDR1 SEHNR and CDR2 FQNEAQ (reference sequence). V lost 1 base and J lost 2, with 20 bases in between. The CDR3 has 18 residues. The CDR3 nucleotides are TGTGCCAGCAGCTTAGAACGTTATCGAGGACCCAATAACACTGAAGCTTTCTTT. Residues: CASSLERYRGPNNTEAFF.

This clonotype appeared many times. This sequence joins TRBV12-3 or TRBV12-4 and TRBJ1-5; TRBD1 is a possible D gene (6 bases). The CDR3 spans 13 residues. Trimming shortened V by 6 bases and J by 7 bases, and 13 bases separated the two germline ends. The CDR3 protein is CASRELGGQPQHF. The CDR3 region has the DNA TGTGCCAGCAGGGAATTAGGGGGGCAGCCCCAGCATTTT.

The rearrangement uses TRBV7-3 and TRBJ1-3, with D perhaps TRBD1 (5 bases). The V end was cut by 5 bases, the J end by 4 bases, with 21 bases between. Germline assignment: CDR1 SGHTA and CDR2 FQGTGA. The CDR3 runs to 17 residues. This CDR3 is CASSPYRGSPNGNTIYF. As DNA, the CDR3 is TGTGCCAGCAGCCCCTATCGGGGGTCACCTAACGGAAACACCATATATTTT.